This entry lists 13 T cell receptor beta chains sequenced from one sample in a study of cytomegalovirus exposure and HLA in healthy donors (dated by TCRdb to about 2017). Preparation of the library involved the immunoSEQ multiplex PCR assay. A mixture of 60 forward primers for TCR Vbeta segments and 13 reverse primers for TCR Jbeta segments was used in the multiplex PCR. TCRdb re-hosts the immuneACCESS table, in-frame sequences only. Its copies lack some clones; in the studies checked, an unresolved V gene accounts for under half of them, and the cause for the rest is not known. Recorded for this sample are 85,000 to 110,000 clones; roughly 66% of them occurred a single time. Around 3.5% of the sample rests with the top ten. The sample taken for sequencing was PBMCs. These TCRs come from a woman in her fifties or sixties in good health and CMV-seronegative.

Only a few counts were recorded for this clone. The rearrangement uses TRBV2 and TRBJ2-7, with D maybe TRBD1 (6 bases). Trimming removed 5 bases from V and 2 bases from J, with 16 bases in between. CDR1 is SNHLY, CDR2 FYNNEI, per germline. The CDR3 has 15 amino acids. The CDR3 DNA sequence: TGTGCCAGCAGTCCAATAGACAGGCGCCCCTACGAGCAGTACTTC. This translates into CASSPIDRRPYEQYF.

This chain joins TRBV29-1 and TRBJ1-2; TRBD1 aligns across 8 bases. V lost 3 bases, J lost 0 bases, and 3 bases stayed unmatched. Germline CDR1 reads SQVTM; CDR2 reads ANQGSEA. The CDR3 sequence is 14 residues long. The CDR3, as DNA: TGCAGCGTTGATGGACAGGGACCTAACTATGGCTACACCTTC. It encodes CSVDGQGPNYGYTF.

This clone was seen more than once but under ten times. This rearrangement joins TRBV5-6 to TRBJ1-5; TRBD1 matches at 8 bases. The germline V gene encodes CDR1 SGHDT and CDR2 YYEEEE. CDR3 length: 14 amino acids. V trimming: 0 bases; J trimming: 4 bases; junction bases outside the gene matches: 0. Written as DNA, the CDR3 is TGTGCCAGCAGCTTGGGGACAGGGAATCAGCCCCAGCATTTT. Translated: CASSLGTGNQPQHF.

This clone was found a few times. The chain is built from TRBV7-9 and TRBJ2-3; maybe TRBD1 (7 bases). Germline-derived CDR1 and CDR2 are SEHNR and FQNEAQ (reference sequence). V dropped 8 bases and J dropped 6 bases, with 18 bases sitting between them. This CDR3 is 14 amino acids long. The CDR3 DNA reads as TGTGCCAGCCGTCCAGGGGGGCCTCTCGATACGCAGTATTTT. Residues: CASRPGGPLDTQYF. The variable domain in full, completed from reference TRBV7-9 and TRBJ2-3, reads DTGVSQNPRHKITKRGQNVTFRCDPISEHNRLYWYRQTLGQGPEFLTYFQNEAQLEKSRLLSDRFSAERPKGSFSTLEIQRTEQGDSAMYLCASRPGGPLDTQYFGPGTRLTVL.

The chain employs TRBV5-1 and TRBJ2-5, with a possible D match to TRBD2 (5 bases). V was clipped by 6 bases and J by 4 bases, with 16 bases between them. Germline-derived CDR1 and CDR2 are SGHRS and YFSETQ. The CDR3 loop spans 14 amino acids. DNA for the CDR3: TGCGCCAGCACCCCGGGAACGGGGTCAGAGACCCAGTACTTC. Residues: CASTPGTGSETQYF.

The rearrangement uses TRBV6-5 and TRBJ2-7; the match to TRBD1 covers 9 bases. The CDR3 totals 15 residues. Germline V gene data show CDR1 as MNHEY and CDR2 as SVGAGI. Trimming at V came to 5 bases and at J to 2 bases, leaving 7 bases not matched to a gene. The CDR3 spells CASSPRTGDTYEQYF. The CDR3, as DNA: TGTGCCAGCAGTCCACGGACAGGGGATACCTACGAGCAGTACTTC.

The gene calls are TRBV4-3 and TRBJ2-2; 8 bases align to TRBD2. CDR3 length equals 19 residues. The ends lost 2 bases at V and 2 bases at J; junction bases unmatched: 13. The germline gives CDR1 LGHNA, CDR2 YSLEER. CDR3: CASSQYAIPGGDNTGELFF. The DNA for the CDR3 is TGCGCCAGCAGCCAATACGCGATCCCGGGGGGGGATAACACCGGGGAGCTGTTTTTT.

The chain carries TRBV28 and TRBJ2-3; D ambiguous. Trimming removed 6 bases at V and 0 bases at J, with 13 bases between. Germline V gene sequence: CDR1 MDHEN, CDR2 SYDVKM. There are 15 residues in the CDR3. The CDR3 DNA sequence: TGTGCCAGCAGCCGCGTCGACACTAGCACAGATACGCAGTATTTT. Amino acids: CASSRVDTSTDTQYF. Using reference TRBV28 and TRBJ2-3 for the parts outside the CDR3, the full variable domain is DVKVTQSSRYLVKRTGEKVFLECVQDMDHENMFWYRQDPGLGLRLIYFSYDVKMKEKGDIPEGYSVSREKKERFSLILESASTNQTSMYLCASSRVDTSTDTQYFGPGTRLTVL.

A few counts support this clone. This chain joins TRBV5-5 and TRBJ2-7; 10 nucleotides align to TRBD2. In germline, CDR1 is SGHKS, CDR2 YYEKEE (reference sequence). Trimming removed 2 bases from V and 4 bases from J; junction bases left unmatched: 6. This CDR3 spans 15 amino acids. The CDR3 DNA reads TGTGCCAGCAGCTTTCGGGGGACTAGCGAATACGAGCAGTACTTC. Protein: CASSFRGTSEYEQYF.

This clone was seen once. The chain has TRBV7-2 and TRBJ2-3, with 15 bases matching TRBD2. The CDR3 consists of 16 residues. Germline-derived CDR1 and CDR2 are SGHTA and FQGNSA. Trimming at V came to 4 bases and at J to 6 bases, leaving 5 bases not matched to a gene. The CDR3 region is CASSWTSGGAKDTQYF. CDR3 nucleotides: TGTGCCAGCAGCTGGACTAGCGGGGGGGCCAAGGATACGCAGTATTTT.

Only a few counts were recorded for this clone. The chain is built from TRBV29-1 and TRBJ2-7, with 10 bases aligning to TRBD1. Per the germline V gene, CDR1 is SQVTM and CDR2 is ANQGSEA. The CDR3 is 13 amino acids. Germline trimming cut 4 bases from V and 4 bases from J; bases unmatched to any gene: 4. This chain's CDR3 is CSVGDRGVYEQYF. As DNA, the CDR3 is TGCAGCGTTGGGGACAGGGGAGTTTACGAGCAGTACTTC.

This clone was seen once. The chain is built from TRBV5-1 and TRBJ2-1; no definite D call. The CDR3 length is 12 residues. Germline V CDR1 and CDR2: SGHRS, YFSETQ. V was trimmed by 5 bases and J by 7 bases, leaving 10 bases between them. In DNA form, the CDR3 reads TGCGCCAGCAGTGTCCCGTCGAATGAGCAGTTCTTC. Residues: CASSVPSNEQFF.

This rearrangement joins TRBV9 to TRBJ2-2; D is uncertain. CDR1 and CDR2 (germline): SGDLS, YYNGEE. Trimming took 7 bases from V and 5 from J, leaving 9 bases between them. This CDR3 comprises 12 residues. The CDR3 here is CASAWATGELFF. The DNA of the CDR3 is TGTGCCAGCGCGTGGGCTACCGGGGAGCTGTTTTTT.